The present T cell receptor (beta chain) was sequenced within a study of shared T cell receptors in the human thymus. TCRdb's copy holds only in-frame clones and misses some; the assay was immunoSEQ multiplex PCR. The table has approximately 730,000 clones, 75% to 90% seen once. CDR3 size: 15 residues. Per germline, CDR1 SGHRS and CDR2 YFSETQ. The junction had 4 bases not matched to a gene; V was cut back by 1 base and J by 7 bases. This sample was shared with a second study, whose subject was human thymus T cells. As that report states: The donor group consisted of healthy Finnish infants who were having corrective surgery for congenital heart defects. Corrective heart surgery yielded the resections from which the thymus tissue came. Thymic as well as blood repertoires seemed to favor certain V and J genes unevenly. Unrelated individuals were reported by related research to share highly overlapping thymic repertoires.

This sequence joins TRBV5-1 and TRBJ2-1, with TRBD1 matching over 11 bases. The sequence came from a girl under two years old with a congenital heart defect. Material for sequencing was thymocytes. The CDR3 DNA sequence: TGCGCCAGCAGCTTGTCCGGGACAGGGGGAAATGAGCAGTTCTTC. It codes for CASSLSGTGGNEQFF.